Below are 13 T cell receptor beta chains sequenced from a single sample in a study of blood T cell repertoires in COVID-19. The protocol was immunoSEQ multiplex PCR, while the TCRdb copy is restricted to in-frame clones and leaves out a portion. The repertoire holds under 200,000 clones, with over 80% as singletons. Sequencing was carried out using PBMCs or T cells enriched from blood (not recorded which). The receptors stem from a woman aged 55-70 years who had recovered from COVID-19.

This clone occurred once. The chain carries TRBV5-4 and TRBJ2-7, with 13 bases matching TRBD2. The CDR3 runs to 15 residues. J was trimmed by 1 base and V by 4 bases; bases with no gene match: 2. The V gene's germline CDR1 is SGHNT and CDR2 YYREEE (reference sequence). The CDR3, as DNA: TGTGCCAGCAGCAGGGGACTAGCGGGATCCTACGAGCAGTACTTC. It is translated as CASSRGLAGSYEQYF. Full variable domain (remainder filled in from reference TRBV5-4 and TRBJ2-7): ETGVTQSPTHLIKTRGQQVTLRCSSQSGHNTVSWYQQALGQGPQFIFQYYREEENGRGNFPPRFSGLQFPNYSSELNVNALELDDSALYLCASSRGLAGSYEQYFGPGTRLTVT.

This clone came up a few times. This chain connects TRBV19 to TRBJ2-7; 8 positions match TRBD2. From germline, CDR1 is LNHDA and CDR2 SQIVND (reference sequence). Trimming took 5 bases from V and 2 from J; bases not matched to a gene: 8. This CDR3 is 15 amino acids long. CDR3 sequence (DNA): TGTGCCAGTAGTCGGTCGGGAGGGCCACCCTACGAGCAGTACTTC. Its protein product is CASSRSGGPPYEQYF. Filled out from reference TRBV19 and TRBJ2-7, the complete variable domain reads DGGITQSPKYLFRKEGQNVTLSCEQNLNHDAMYWYRQDPGQGLRLIYYSQIVNDFQKGDIAEGYSVSREKKESFPLTVTSAQKNPTAFYLCASSRSGGPPYEQYFGPGTRLTVT.

CDR3 sequence reads: CASSYRDRSYGYTF. CDR3 in DNA: TGTGCCAGCAGCTACCGGGACAGAAGCTATGGCTACACCTTC. This rearrangement joins TRBV7-2 to TRBJ1-2; 7 nucleotides agree with TRBD1. Germline V gene data show CDR1 as SGHTA and CDR2 as FQGNSA. The CDR3 is made up of 14 amino acids. With V trimmed by 4 bases and J by 4 bases, 6 bases remained unmatched.

This clone was counted a single time. The chain carries TRBV19 and TRBJ1-6, with 7 bases that match TRBD1. Germline assignment: CDR1 LNHDA and CDR2 SQIVND (reference sequence). The CDR3 runs 16 residues. With V trimmed by 9 bases and J by 3 bases, 11 bases remained unmatched. The CDR3 DNA is TGTGCCAGCTCTACCGCGACAGGGATCTATAATTCACCCCTCCACTTT. It yields the protein CASSTATGIYNSPLHF.

The J gene is TRBJ1-6, the V gene TRBV5-1; 9 positions agree with TRBD1. V lost 3 bases, J lost 8 bases, and 6 bases stayed unmatched. The CDR3 length is 15 residues. Germline V lookup: CDR1 SGHRS, CDR2 YFSETQ. In DNA form, the CDR3 reads TGCGCCAGCAGCTCTGGGACAGGGAAGGATTCACCCCTCCACTTT. Translating it yields CASSSGTGKDSPLHF.

This chain links TRBV20-1 with TRBJ2-5; the match to TRBD2 covers 10 bases. The V gene's germline CDR1 is DFQATT and CDR2 SNEGSKA (reference sequence). The trim removed 3 bases at V and 4 bases at J, leaving 14 bases unmatched. This CDR3 region has 17 residues. The CDR3 loop reads CSASLPPSGRVRETQYF. CDR3 nucleotides: TGCAGTGCTAGTTTACCCCCGAGCGGGAGGGTGCGAGAGACCCAGTACTTC.

This clone came up once. The gene calls are TRBV7-9 and TRBJ1-1; TRBD1 might be the D (5 bases). The V gene's germline CDR1 is SEHNR and CDR2 FQNEAQ (reference sequence). CDR3 length: 14 amino acids. V gave up 0 bases and J gave up 5 bases, with 10 bases separating them. The CDR3 loop is CASSLAAGDTEAFF. The CDR3 DNA is TGTGCCAGCAGCTTAGCTGCGGGGGATACTGAAGCTTTCTTT.

The CDR3 DNA sequence: TGTGCCATCAGGCCGGGACAGGGGGCAGGTGGCTACACCTTC. It encodes CAIRPGQGAGGYTF. The chain joins TRBV10-3 to TRBJ1-2; the match to TRBD1 covers 12 bases. V trimming: 6 bases; J trimming: 7 bases; junction bases outside the gene matches: 6. The CDR3 contains 14 residues. The germline CDR1 and CDR2 sequences are ENHRY and SYGVKD.

The chain is built from TRBV5-1 and TRBJ1-5, with a possible D match to TRBD1 (5 bases). V dropped 1 base and J dropped 2 bases, with 10 bases sitting between them. This CDR3 has 15 residues. CDR1 is SGHRS and CDR2 is YFSETQ in the germline V gene. The CDR3 DNA reads TGCGCCAGCAGCTTGTGGGGGGACCGCAATCAGCCCCAGCATTTT. This encodes CASSLWGDRNQPQHF.

The chain recombines TRBV6-5 with TRBJ2-7, with 8 bases that match TRBD1. The length of the CDR3 is 14 residues. Germline V lookup: CDR1 MNHEY, CDR2 SVGAGI. The ends lost 2 bases at V and 4 bases at J; junction bases unmatched: 4. CDR3 nucleotide sequence: TGTGCCAGCAGTTACGGAAGGACAGGGTACGAGCAGTACTTC. It is translated as CASSYGRTGYEQYF.

The gene calls are TRBV5-5 and TRBJ1-3; a possible D gene is TRBD1 (5 bases). Germline CDR1 SGHKS, CDR2 YYEKEE (reference sequence). V was clipped by 0 bases and J by 2 bases, with 12 bases between them. The CDR3 consists of 16 residues. This chain's CDR3 is CASSLVGGLTGNTIYF. CDR3 bases: TGTGCCAGCAGCTTGGTGGGGGGATTAACTGGAAACACCATATATTTT.

The chain has TRBV19 and TRBJ2-5; D might be TRBD2 (5 bases). V was clipped by 1 base and J by 5 bases, with 14 bases between them. The CDR3 has 15 amino acids. Germline V gene data show CDR1 as LNHDA and CDR2 as SQIVND (reference sequence). The CDR3 sequence: CASSIAPPPGETQYF. DNA of the CDR3: TGTGCCAGTAGTATAGCCCCTCCACCGGGGGAGACCCAGTACTTC.

In DNA form, the CDR3 reads TGTGCCAGCAGTTACGCCGAGGCCCTCACTGAAGCTTTCTTT. As protein: CASSYAEALTEAFF. J is TRBJ1-1 and V is TRBV6-5; no reliable D call. Germline V gene data show CDR1 as MNHEY and CDR2 as SVGAGI. V was trimmed by 2 bases and J by 4 bases, leaving 11 bases between them. CDR3 length: 14 amino acids.